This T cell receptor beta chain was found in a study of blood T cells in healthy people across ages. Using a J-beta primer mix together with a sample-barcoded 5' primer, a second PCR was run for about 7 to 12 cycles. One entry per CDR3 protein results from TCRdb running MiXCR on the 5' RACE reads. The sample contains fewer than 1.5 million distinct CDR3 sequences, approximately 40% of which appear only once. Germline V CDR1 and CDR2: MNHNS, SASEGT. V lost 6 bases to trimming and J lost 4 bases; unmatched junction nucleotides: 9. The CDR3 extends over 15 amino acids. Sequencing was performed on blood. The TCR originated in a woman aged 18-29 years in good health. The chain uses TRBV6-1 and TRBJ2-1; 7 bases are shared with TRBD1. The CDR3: CASRQTGTAYNEQFF. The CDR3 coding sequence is TGTGCCAGCAGGCAAACCGGGACAGCATACAATGAGCAGTTCTTC.